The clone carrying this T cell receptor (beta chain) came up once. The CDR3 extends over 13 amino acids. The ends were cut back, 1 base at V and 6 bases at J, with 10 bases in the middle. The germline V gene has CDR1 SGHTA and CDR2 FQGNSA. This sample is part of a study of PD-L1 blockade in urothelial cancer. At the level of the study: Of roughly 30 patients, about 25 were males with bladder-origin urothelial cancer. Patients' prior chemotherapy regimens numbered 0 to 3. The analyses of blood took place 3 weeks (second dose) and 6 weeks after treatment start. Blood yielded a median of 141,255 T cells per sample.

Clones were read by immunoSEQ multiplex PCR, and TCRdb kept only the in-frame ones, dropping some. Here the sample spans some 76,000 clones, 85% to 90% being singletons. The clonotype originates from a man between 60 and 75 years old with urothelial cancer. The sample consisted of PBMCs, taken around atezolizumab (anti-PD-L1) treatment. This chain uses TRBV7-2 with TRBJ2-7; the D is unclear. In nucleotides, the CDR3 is TGTGCCAGCAGCTTAGTTGGAGTGGGCGAGCAGTACTTC. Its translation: CASSLVGVGEQYF.